One sample yielded the 19 T cell receptor beta chains listed below, sequenced in a study of shared clonotypes between healthy human individuals (TCRdb year 2020). The library was built by means of the immunoSEQ multiplex PCR assay. The clones in this table, taken by TCRdb from immuneACCESS, are in-frame only. Not every clone is retained; where verified, under half of the shortfall comes from an unresolved V gene, and the cause of the rest is unknown. Here the sample has around 2.5 million clones; approximately 93% occur a single time. The ten largest clones capture approximately 0.35% of the sample. The sequenced sample consisted of naive CD4+ T cells from PBMCs. The intended sense of this specimen's cell subset or site label: CD45RA+ positively selected. The receptors come from a man younger than 35 in good health. Some clones in this sample may be carry-over from other donors' samples.

This sequence joins TRBV28 and TRBJ2-5, with D possibly TRBD1 on 6 matching bases. Germline V gene sequence: CDR1 MDHEN, CDR2 SYDVKM. The CDR3 loop spans 14 amino acids. This chain's CDR3 is CAISTSWGRETQYF. The CDR3 DNA is TGTGCGATATCTACCTCGTGGGGGCGAGAGACCCAGTACTTC.

V and J are TRBV7-2 and TRBJ1-2, with D unclear. Per germline, CDR1 SGHTA and CDR2 FQGNSA. The CDR3 has 12 residues. With 2 bases removed from V and 3 bases from J, the gap between germline ends came to 4 bases. As DNA, the CDR3 is TGTGCCAGCAGCTTACGGTACTATGGCTACACCTTC. This encodes CASSLRYYGYTF.

CDR3 in DNA: TGCGCCAGCAGCTTGTCTCCCACTGGGGTGGAGCAGTACTTC. This sequence encodes CASSLSPTGVEQYF. The V and J genes are TRBV5-1 and TRBJ2-7; D call uncertain. The germline gives CDR1 SGHRS, CDR2 YFSETQ. The V end was cut by 1 base, the J end by 7 bases, with 15 bases between. CDR3 length: 14 amino acids. The full variable domain, its missing parts supplied by reference TRBV5-1 and TRBJ2-7, is KAGVTQTPRYLIKTRGQQVTLSCSPISGHRSVSWYQQTPGQGLQFLFEYFSETQRNKGNFPGRFSGRQFSNSRSEMNVSTLELGDSALYLCASSLSPTGVEQYFGPGTRLTVT.

The gene calls are TRBV18 and TRBJ1-2, with 9 bases fitting TRBD1. The germline V gene has CDR1 KGHSH and CDR2 LQKENI. The CDR3 extends over 16 amino acids. The ends lost 4 bases at V and 1 base at J; junction bases unmatched: 7. The CDR3 here is CASSLGQGYLNYGYTF. In DNA form, the CDR3 reads TGTGCCAGCTCACTGGGACAGGGTTACCTTAACTATGGCTACACCTTC.

The chain joins TRBV4-1 to TRBJ2-1, with D perhaps being TRBD1 or TRBD2 (6 bases each). V was clipped by 2 bases and J by 7 bases, with 15 bases between them. The germline CDR1 and CDR2 sequences are MGHRA and YSYEKL. The CDR3 contains 15 residues. The CDR3 DNA is TGCGCCAGCAGCCAAAGGCAGGGGACTCGGAATGAGCAGTTCTTC. Translation: CASSQRQGTRNEQFF.

The J gene is TRBJ1-2, the V gene TRBV6-1, with TRBD1 matching over 8 bases. This CDR3 region has 13 residues. The V gene end was trimmed by 5 bases and the J gene end by 3 bases; junction bases not matched to a gene: 2. Looked up from germline, CDR1 is MNHNS and CDR2 is SASEGT. CDR3 coding DNA: TGTGCCAGCAGTCCACAGGGGGACTATGGCTACACCTTC. Translating gives CASSPQGDYGYTF.

This clone was found once. The rearrangement links TRBV28 to TRBJ1-5, with D possibly being TRBD1 (5 bases). The V end lost 10 bases, the J end lost 6 bases, and 19 bases lay between the germline ends. The V gene's germline CDR1 is MDHEN and CDR2 SYDVKM. The CDR3 has 14 residues. CDR3: CAILGPGGRQPQHF. The DNA for the CDR3 is TGTGCCATCTTGGGCCCGGGGGGACGTCAGCCCCAGCATTTT. The whole variable domain, remainder taken from reference TRBV28 and TRBJ1-5, is DVKVTQSSRYLVKRTGEKVFLECVQDMDHENMFWYRQDPGLGLRLIYFSYDVKMKEKGDIPEGYSVSREKKERFSLILESASTNQTSMYLCAILGPGGRQPQHFGDGTRLSIL.

Worth noting for this clone: Other DNA sequences from this sample encode an identical CDR3 as well. V and J are TRBV7-2 and TRBJ2-7, with D unresolved. Germline V gene data show CDR1 as SGHTA and CDR2 as FQGNSA. V lost 2 bases, J lost 4 bases, and 6 bases lay in between. The CDR3 is 12 residues long. CDR3 amino acids: CASSLSTYEQYF. The CDR3 nucleotides are TGTGCCAGCAGCTTATCGACATACGAGCAGTACTTC.

The chain employs TRBV28 and TRBJ2-7, with TRBD2 matching over 10 bases. Per germline, CDR1 MDHEN and CDR2 SYDVKM. CDR3 size: 16 residues. Trimming cost V 0 bases and J 6 bases; bases outside gene matches: 8. CDR3 sequence: CASSLWGGRTSGEQYF. DNA for the CDR3: TGTGCCAGCAGTTTATGGGGGGGAAGGACTAGCGGCGAGCAGTACTTC.

CDR3 region: CASRRNTATNEKLFF. The CDR3 nucleotides read TGCGCCAGCCGAAGGAATACAGCAACTAATGAAAAACTGTTTTTT. V and J are TRBV5-1 and TRBJ1-4; D uncertain. Germline V CDR1 and CDR2: SGHRS, YFSETQ. V gave up 7 bases and J gave up 0 bases, with 13 bases separating them. The length of the CDR3 is 15 residues.

This chain joins TRBV7-2 and TRBJ1-1, with D unresolved. The CDR3 loop spans 15 amino acids. Germline V gene lookup returns CDR1 SGHTA and CDR2 FQGNSA. V lost 1 base and J 3 bases, leaving 12 bases between the germline ends. The CDR3 DNA sequence: TGTGCCAGCAGCTTAGTTGGGTCCCCGGACACTGAAGCTTTCTTT. Translating it yields CASSLVGSPDTEAFF.

This clone was observed a handful of times. The rearrangement joins TRBV7-9 to TRBJ1-3; TRBD1 might be the D (6 bases). V lost 5 bases and J lost 8, with 16 bases in between. The CDR3 runs to 14 residues. Germline-derived CDR1 and CDR2 are SEHNR and FQNEAQ (reference sequence). CDR3 region: CASSPRTGSDTIYF. In DNA form, the CDR3 reads TGTGCCAGCAGCCCCCGAACAGGGTCGGACACCATATATTTT.

This clone was counted only a few times. The rearrangement uses TRBV19 and TRBJ1-1; a weak D match, TRBD1 (5 bases). With 5 bases removed from V and 0 bases from J, the gap between germline ends came to 10 bases. This CDR3 is 14 amino acids long. In germline, CDR1 is LNHDA, CDR2 SQIVND (reference sequence). The CDR3 DNA follows: TGTGCCAGTAGTGTCGGGGGGTTGAACACTGAAGCTTTCTTT. This translates into CASSVGGLNTEAFF.

The rearrangement links TRBV5-1 to TRBJ2-5, with D perhaps TRBD2 (6 bases). The CDR3 has 14 residues. V was shortened by 2 bases and J by 5 bases, with 13 bases between the two germline ends. CDR1 SGHRS and CDR2 YFSETQ come from the germline V gene. CDR3 sequence reads: CASSLPQAGETQYF. The CDR3 coding sequence is TGCGCCAGCAGCTTACCCCAGGCGGGGGAGACCCAGTACTTC.

As for this clone: In the same sample, other DNA sequences code for this CDR3. The chain carries TRBV5-1 and TRBJ1-1, with D tentatively TRBD1 (5 bases). Germline-derived CDR1 and CDR2 are SGHRS and YFSETQ. The CDR3 runs to 14 residues. The ends were cut back, 1 base at V and 1 base at J, with 8 bases in the middle. The CDR3 protein is CASSLQGGNTEAFF. CDR3 in DNA: TGCGCCAGCAGCTTGCAGGGAGGGAACACTGAAGCTTTCTTT.

The rearrangement joins TRBV2 to TRBJ1-2, with 11 bases lining up with TRBD1. The CDR3 is 15 amino acids. From germline, CDR1 is SNHLY and CDR2 FYNNEI. The trim removed 6 bases at V and 4 bases at J, leaving 7 bases unmatched. CDR3 protein: CASRSRTGGSYGYTF. The CDR3 DNA is TGTGCCAGCAGGTCCCGGACAGGGGGCTCCTATGGCTACACCTTC.

V is TRBV6-5 and J is TRBJ2-1; TRBD2 might be the D (5 bases). V was shortened by 4 bases and J by 9 bases, with 19 bases between the two germline ends. Germline lookup yields CDR1 MNHEY and CDR2 SVGAGI. The CDR3 totals 15 residues. This CDR3 is CASSSGGGPSTEQFF. DNA of the CDR3: TGTGCCAGCAGTTCTGGTGGAGGCCCAAGCACTGAGCAGTTCTTC.

J is TRBJ2-7 and V is TRBV5-1; 11 positions match TRBD2. Germline V lookup: CDR1 SGHRS, CDR2 YFSETQ. V gave up 4 bases and J gave up 4 bases; unmatched junction bases: 10. This CDR3 comprises 16 residues. CDR3 nucleotides: TGCGCCAGCAGCAGTAGCGGGAGGGCCTTCAGGTACGAGCAGTACTTC. Encoded protein: CASSSSGRAFRYEQYF.

The genes are TRBV28 and TRBJ2-7; D is tentatively TRBD1 or TRBD2 (5 bases each). Germline CDR1 MDHEN, CDR2 SYDVKM. Trimming removed 8 bases from V and 10 bases from J, with 21 bases in between. The CDR3 is 13 residues long. This chain's CDR3 is CASGDGSLRGQYF. The DNA for the CDR3 is TGTGCCAGCGGGGACGGTAGTCTACGAGGACAGTACTTC.